The next 19 T cell receptor beta chains were all read from a single sample in a study of T cell changes during pregnancy in multiple sclerosis. Sequenced by immunoSEQ multiplex PCR; TCRdb stores in-frame clones only, minus some. The table includes about 57,000 clones, over 80% detected once. The starting material was CD4+ T cells from peripheral blood mononuclear cells, obtained in the third trimester of pregnancy. Source of these receptors: a female donor with multiple sclerosis, enrolled in a pregnancy study.

This clone was found once. The chain's CDR3 is CASRASTGGLYEQYF. The CDR3 coding sequence is TGTGCCAGCAGAGCCAGCACAGGGGGCTTATACGAGCAGTACTTC. V and J are TRBV6-1 and TRBJ2-7; 9 bases are a match to TRBD1. Trimming cost V 6 bases and J 4 bases; bases outside gene matches: 10. This CDR3 is built from 15 residues. The germline V gene has CDR1 MNHNS and CDR2 SASEGT.

In this sample, this clone turned up once. J is TRBJ2-1 and V is TRBV7-3; 10 bases map to TRBD1. The CDR3 is made up of 16 amino acids. Trimming took 2 bases from V and 6 from J; bases not matched to a gene: 7. Per the germline V gene, CDR1 is SGHTA and CDR2 is FQGTGA. Written as DNA, the CDR3 is TGTGCCAGCAGCTTACCTCCGCGGACAGGGGGCAATGAGCAGTTCTTC. Amino acid sequence: CASSLPPRTGGNEQFF.

CDR3 sequence reads: CASSLQRGSSYEQYF. Written as DNA, the CDR3 is TGCGCCAGCAGCCTTCAGCGGGGGAGCTCCTACGAGCAGTACTTC. The genes are TRBV5-1 and TRBJ2-7; 8 bases agree with TRBD2. CDR1 is SGHRS and CDR2 is YFSETQ in the germline V gene. J lost 0 bases, V lost 4 bases, and 6 bases had no gene match. This CDR3 has 15 amino acids.

The chain uses TRBV11-3 and TRBJ2-7; D is perhaps TRBD2 (7 bases). Germline assignment: CDR1 SGHNT and CDR2 YENEEA. The length of the CDR3 is 18 residues. V was shortened by 2 bases and J by 4 bases, with 24 bases between the two germline ends. The CDR3 DNA follows: TGTGCCAGCAGCTTAAGTCGTGGGGGGGCCGTCGAGCGATACGAGCAGTACTTC. Translation: CASSLSRGGAVERYEQYF.

The chain uses TRBV11-1 and TRBJ1-4; possibly TRBD1 for D (5 bases). Trimming pared 1 base from V and 8 bases from J, leaving 8 bases between. Germline assignment: CDR1 SGHAT and CDR2 FQDESV (reference sequence). The CDR3 has 13 amino acids. CDR3 protein: CASSLGQLEKLFF. The CDR3 region has the DNA TGTGCCAGCAGCTTAGGACAGCTGGAAAAACTGTTTTTT. Full variable domain (missing parts from reference TRBV11-1 and TRBJ1-4): EAEVAQSPRYKITEKSQAVAFWCDPISGHATLYWYRQILGQGPELLVQFQDESVVDDSQLPKDRFSAERLKGVDSTLKIQPAELGDSAMYLCASSLGQLEKLFFGSGTQLSVL.

This chain links TRBV7-9 with TRBJ2-1; maybe TRBD2 (7 bases). With 5 bases removed from V and 7 bases from J, the gap between germline ends came to 9 bases. Germline lookup yields CDR1 SEHNR and CDR2 FQNEAQ (reference sequence). The CDR3 spans 12 residues. Here the CDR3 reads CASSRGGNEQFF. DNA for the CDR3: TGTGCCAGCAGCAGGGGGGGGAATGAGCAGTTCTTC.

CDR3 nucleotides: TGTGCCAGCAGCCAAGTTTTGCCTCAGGCTTCCCTTCATAATTCACCCCTCCACTTT. Translation: CASSQVLPQASLHNSPLHF. V usage is TRBV4-2 and J usage is TRBJ1-6, with D hard to call. The CDR3 sequence is 19 residues long. Germline CDR1 LGHNA, CDR2 YNFKEQ. Trimming cost V 1 base and J 5 bases, with 21 bases left between them.

The chain carries TRBV7-3 and TRBJ2-1; TRBD2 matches at 10 bases. V dropped 3 bases and J dropped 7; count of bases not matched to a gene: 6. Looked up from germline, CDR1 is SGHTA and CDR2 is FQGTGA. The CDR3 extends over 15 amino acids. CDR3 sequence reads: CASSFQRGGGNEQFF. CDR3 coding DNA: TGTGCCAGCAGCTTCCAGCGGGGGGGCGGGAATGAGCAGTTCTTC.

This clone was recorded once. The chain recombines TRBV15 with TRBJ1-3; 7 bases fit TRBD1. The CDR3 length is 17 residues. Germline assignment: CDR1 LNHNV and CDR2 YYDKDF (reference sequence). The V segment lost 4 bases and the J segment 0 bases; nucleotides outside the gene matches: 9. CDR3 protein: CATSTLGQKPSGNTIYF. In DNA, the CDR3 is TGTGCCACCAGCACCTTGGGACAGAAGCCCTCTGGAAACACCATATATTTT.

The sample holds one count of this clone. The rearrangement links TRBV23-1 to TRBJ2-5; D is possibly TRBD1 (7 bases). TRBV23-1 is classed as an ORF, of uncertain function. The V end was cut by 0 bases, the J end by 3 bases, with 14 bases between. CDR3 length: 16 amino acids. CDR3 residues: CASSQSRGGGEETQYF. The CDR3 nucleotides read TGCGCCAGCAGTCAATCAAGAGGGGGCGGGGAAGAGACCCAGTACTTC.

The rearrangement joins TRBV2 to TRBJ2-2; perhaps TRBD1 as D (6 bases). The CDR3 has 16 amino acids. CDR1 SNHLY and CDR2 FYNNEI come from the germline V gene. The V end lost 6 bases, the J end lost 5 bases, and 19 bases lay between the germline ends. DNA for the CDR3: TGTGCCAGCAGGCCCAGAGGAGACAGGTGGACCGGGGAGCTGTTTTTT. This encodes CASRPRGDRWTGELFF.

J is TRBJ2-1 and V is TRBV9, with 8 bases identical to TRBD2. The ends lost 4 bases at V and 5 bases at J; junction bases unmatched: 14. The CDR3 is 17 amino acids. From germline, CDR1 is SGDLS and CDR2 YYNGEE. As DNA, the CDR3 is TGTGCCAGCAGCCCCCCCAGGGGTAGCGGGGAGGACAATGAGCAGTTCTTC. Amino acid sequence: CASSPPRGSGEDNEQFF.

The rearrangement links TRBV9 to TRBJ1-6; no reliable D call. Germline CDR1 is SGDLS and CDR2 is YYNGEE. V lost 0 bases to trimming and J lost 5 bases, with 6 bases between them. The CDR3 has 14 amino acids. CDR3 protein: CASSVGGNNSPLHF. CDR3 nucleotides: TGTGCCAGCAGCGTAGGAGGGAATAATTCACCCCTCCACTTT.

This clone showed up just a few times. This rearrangement joins TRBV30 to TRBJ1-4; maybe TRBD1 (5 bases). Germline V gives CDR1 GTSNPN, CDR2 SVGIG (reference sequence). Trimming took off 3 bases at V and 4 bases at J, with 12 bases between the two ends. The CDR3 extends over 14 amino acids. CDR3 residues: CAWSFSGLNEKLFF. DNA of the CDR3: TGTGCCTGGAGCTTTTCAGGGCTTAATGAAAAACTGTTTTTT.

This clone was found once. The rearrangement uses TRBV5-8 and TRBJ2-5, with TRBD1 as a possible D gene (5 bases). V was clipped by 1 base and J by 4 bases, with 8 bases between them. The CDR3 totals 13 residues. CDR1 and CDR2 from the germline V gene are SGHTS and YDEGEE. This CDR3 reads CASSLRGRETQYF. The CDR3 DNA reads TGTGCCAGCAGCTTGAGGGGCCGAGAGACCCAGTACTTC.

This rearrangement joins TRBV29-1 to TRBJ1-2; D gene ambiguous. Per germline, CDR1 SQVTM and CDR2 ANQGSEA. The CDR3 covers 12 residues. The CDR3 loop is CIARISDYGYTF. The CDR3 DNA sequence: TGCATTGCCCGCATCTCAGACTATGGCTACACCTTC. The full variable domain, with the rest looked up from reference TRBV29-1 and TRBJ1-2, is SAVISQKPSRDICQRGTSLTIQCQVDSQVTMMFWYRQQPGQSLTLIATANQGSEATYESGFVIDKFPISRPNLTFSTLTVSNMSPEDSSIYLCIARISDYGYTFGSGTRLTVV.

The genes are TRBV5-6 and TRBJ2-3; 12 bases line up with TRBD2. Germline CDR1 reads SGHDT; CDR2 reads YYEEEE. This CDR3 region has 15 residues. Trimming took 0 bases from V and 4 from J; bases not matched to a gene: 0. The CDR3 nucleotides are TGTGCCAGCAGCTTGGGACTAGCGGGGGCAGATACGCAGTATTTT. Its protein product is CASSLGLAGADTQYF.

The CDR3 DNA is TGTGCCAGCAGTGAAGTCGGCAGGGCGGAAAAACTGTTTTTT. Translation gives CASSEVGRAEKLFF. This rearrangement joins TRBV6-1 to TRBJ1-4; possibly TRBD1 for D (5 bases). CDR3 size: 14 residues. Between the trimmed V and J ends, which lost 1 base and 8 bases, there was a span of 11 bases. The germline gives CDR1 MNHNS, CDR2 SASEGT.

The rearrangement uses TRBV7-2 and TRBJ1-4; 10 bases line up with TRBD1. CDR1 is SGHTA and CDR2 is FQGNSA in the germline V gene. V lost 3 bases, J lost 7 bases, and 5 bases stayed unmatched. The CDR3 sequence is 15 residues long. For the CDR3, the DNA is TGTGCCAGCAGCTTCCGACAGGGGGCGGTTGAAAAACTGTTTTTT. This translates into CASSFRQGAVEKLFF.